The 24 T cell receptor beta chains in this list originate from one sample, sequenced in a study of CD8 T cells in ankylosing spondylitis. TCRdb re-called the 5' RACE reads through MiXCR, storing one row per CDR3 protein. The profile shows about 140,000 distinct CDR3 sequences, about 6.7% of them singletons. Sample: blood, either unsorted or a sorted T cell fraction (not recorded which). All receptors derive from a female donor with ankylosing spondylitis or in good health (not recorded which).

This clonotype was seen many times. The chain has TRBV20-1 and TRBJ1-2, with no clear D. The CDR3 is made up of 11 amino acids. V gave up 3 bases and J gave up 6 bases, with 8 bases separating them. Germline V gene sequence: CDR1 DFQATT, CDR2 SNEGSKA (reference sequence). The CDR3 sequence: CSASKRDGYTF. The CDR3 coding sequence is TGCAGTGCTAGCAAGAGGGATGGCTACACCTTC.

This clonotype was seen repeatedly, ten times or more. Without the conserved terminal phenylalanine or tryptophan, this CDR3 likely stems from a read error. It is unclear where the CDR3 begins or ends on the DNA, so no DNA is shown, and the CDR3 is as TCRdb lists it. CDR3 protein: CASSSSLAGGRVVYFL. This rearrangement joins TRBV27 to TRBJ2-1; the table's D call of TRBD2 was not tested on the DNA. CDR1 MNHEY and CDR2 SMNVEV come from the germline V gene (reference sequence). The CDR3 extends over 16 residues, inclusive of both ends.

The sample holds many counts of this clonotype. This rearrangement joins TRBV24-1 to TRBJ2-2; D is unclear. The CDR3 runs 13 residues. Germline V gives CDR1 KGHDR, CDR2 SFDVKD. The V end lost 5 bases, the J end lost 1 base, and 4 bases lay between the germline ends. CDR3 amino acids: CATSARNTGELFF. In DNA form, the CDR3 reads TGTGCCACCAGTGCTCGGAACACCGGGGAGCTGTTTTTT.

In its sample, this clonotype was seen many times. The CDR3 loop reads CASSFEAAPSYEQYF. Here the CDR3 DNA reads TGTGCCAGCAGTTTCGAGGCGGCTCCCTCCTACGAGCAGTACTTC. The rearrangement links TRBV12-3 or TRBV12-4 to TRBJ2-7; D not certain. Trimming removed 3 bases at V and 0 bases at J, with 12 bases between. This CDR3 is built from 15 residues.

Many counts were recorded for this clonotype. The genes are TRBV15 and TRBJ2-2, with 7 bases lining up with TRBD2. The CDR3 is 17 amino acids. Trimming cost V 0 bases and J 2 bases; bases outside gene matches: 6. Germline-derived CDR1 and CDR2 are LNHNV and YYDKDF (reference sequence). The CDR3 region is CATSRDLSGENTGELFF. The CDR3 nucleotides read TGTGCCACCAGCAGAGACTTGAGCGGGGAAAACACCGGGGAGCTGTTTTTT.

This clonotype was observed a handful of times. V is TRBV9 and J is TRBJ1-2; TRBD1 is a possible D gene (5 bases). The CDR3 loop spans 14 amino acids. Germline lookup yields CDR1 SGDLS and CDR2 YYNGEE. V lost 0 bases to trimming and J lost 7 bases, with 13 bases between them. CDR3 nucleotide sequence: TGTGCCAGCAGCGTAGATGGGCCGGGGGGTGGCTACACCTTC. It encodes CASSVDGPGGGYTF.

This clonotype was picked up many times. The J gene is TRBJ1-6, the V gene TRBV12-3 or TRBV12-4, with unresolved D. Trimming shortened V by 5 bases and J by 4 bases, and 6 bases separated the two germline ends. This CDR3 spans 13 amino acids. CDR3 nucleotides: TGTGCCAGCAGTCCCCCATATAATTCACCCCTCCACTTT. Amino acid sequence: CASSPPYNSPLHF.

This clonotype was observed at least ten times. The rearrangement joins TRBV12-3 or TRBV12-4 to TRBJ1-5, with 7 bases aligning to TRBD1. This CDR3 spans 13 amino acids. Unmatched junction bases numbered 2, after V lost 5 bases and J lost 4 bases. The CDR3 bases are TGTGCCAGCAGTCTGGGACAGAATCAGCCCCAGCATTTT. The encoded protein is CASSLGQNQPQHF.

This clonotype was seen repeatedly, ten times or more. The germline gene is not matched at one end of the junction; a read error may be the cause. The rearrangement links TRBV4-3 to TRBJ1-2; TRBD1 might be the D (5 bases). The CDR3 is made up of 15 amino acids. Germline lookup yields CDR1 LGHNA and CDR2 YSLEER. This CDR3 reads CASSEDGALRGGYTF. DNA for the CDR3: TGCGCCAGCAGCGAAGATGGGGCGCTACGGGGTGGCTACACCTTC.

Many counts were recorded for this clonotype. Here the CDR3 DNA reads TGTGCCAGCTGGTTCACAGGAGGCAATGAGCAGTTCTTC. It encodes CASWFTGGNEQFF. The chain links TRBV7-2 to TRBJ2-1, with D perhaps given as TRBD1 or TRBD2 (5 bases each). The germline CDR1 and CDR2 sequences are SGHTA and FQGNSA. The CDR3 covers 13 residues. The V gene lost 8 bases and the J gene lost 6 bases, with 14 bases spanning the gap.

The rearrangement uses TRBV29-1 and TRBJ1-5; tentative D call: TRBD1 (6 bases). V was clipped by 6 bases and J by 4 bases, with 10 bases between them. Germline CDR1 SQVTM, CDR2 ANQGSEA. CDR3 length: 12 amino acids. The CDR3 DNA is TGCAGCGTCGCCACAGGGAATCAGCCCCAGCATTTT. Amino acids: CSVATGNQPQHF.

The sample holds many counts of this clonotype. J is TRBJ2-6 and V is TRBV15, with no clear D. CDR3 length: 18 amino acids. With 2 bases removed from V and 0 bases from J, the gap between germline ends came to 14 bases. Looked up from germline, CDR1 is LNHNV and CDR2 is YYDKDF (reference sequence). CDR3 coding DNA: TGTGCCACCAGCAGATCAGGTATATTCAACTCTGGGGCCAACGTCCTGACTTTC. Protein sequence: CATSRSGIFNSGANVLTF.

This clonotype showed up many times. The rearrangement uses TRBV6-5 and TRBJ2-7; TRBD2 might be the D (5 bases). CDR1 and CDR2 (germline): MNHEY, SVGAGI. The CDR3 length is 14 residues. Trimming took off 0 bases at V and 2 bases at J, with 8 bases between the two ends. This chain's CDR3 is CASSYSGEAYEQYF. CDR3 in DNA: TGTGCCAGCAGTTACTCCGGGGAAGCCTACGAGCAGTACTTC.

About this clonotype: A read error may be the cause here, since a much bigger clone is one base away. The conserved phenylalanine or tryptophan is not found at the CDR3 terminus, so this likely reflects a read error. This sequence joins TRBV11-2 and TRBJ2-1; 8 bases agree with TRBD1. With 5 bases clipped from V and 0 bases from J, the junction kept 9 bases outside the gene matches. This CDR3 has 17 residues. Germline CDR1 SGHAT, CDR2 FQNNGV. The CDR3 protein is CASSPRTGFHSYNEQFL. The CDR3, as DNA: TGTGCCAGCAGCCCGAGGACAGGGTTTCACTCCTACAATGAGCAGTTCCTC.

This clonotype was seen ten or more times. This chain uses TRBV12-3 or TRBV12-4 with TRBJ2-7, with D perhaps matching TRBD2 (6 bases). Trimming stripped 8 bases from V and 3 bases from J, with 14 bases between. The CDR3 extends over 13 amino acids. DNA for the CDR3: TGTGCCAGCTCTCGCGGGACTTTCTACGAGCAGTACTTC. Encoded protein: CASSRGTFYEQYF.

This clonotype was detected ten times or more. CDR3 sequence (DNA): TGCAGTGCTAGAGGAGGGGGCGGGCAGTACTTC. Translation: CSARGGGGQYF. The chain employs TRBV20-1 and TRBJ2-7, with 7 positions matching TRBD1. The germline V gene encodes CDR1 DFQATT and CDR2 SNEGSKA (reference sequence). CDR3 length equals 11 residues. The junction had 3 bases not matched to a gene; V was cut back by 1 base and J by 9 bases.

This clonotype was observed many times. The chain couples TRBV15 to TRBJ2-3; D gene uncertain. Germline V gene sequence: CDR1 LNHNV, CDR2 YYDKDF (reference sequence). Between the trimmed V and J ends, which lost 5 bases and 0 bases, there was a span of 3 bases. The CDR3 consists of 12 residues. CDR3 nucleotide sequence: TGTGCCACCAGCCTTAGCACAGATACGCAGTATTTT. This gives the protein CATSLSTDTQYF. The whole variable domain, filled in from reference TRBV15 and TRBJ2-3, reads DAMVIQNPRYQVTQFGKPVTLSCSQTLNHNVMYWYQQKSSQAPKLLFHYYDKDFNNEADTPDNFQSRRPNTSFCFLDIRSPGLGDTAMYLCATSLSTDTQYFGPGTRLTVL.

This clonotype came up many times. CDR3 DNA: TGCAGTGCGGTTCCCGGGACAATGAATCAGCCCCAGCATTTT. The encoded protein is CSAVPGTMNQPQHF. This rearrangement joins TRBV20-1 to TRBJ1-5; D possibly corresponds to TRBD1 (6 bases). Trimming shortened V by 6 bases and J by 4 bases, and 16 bases separated the two germline ends. This CDR3 contains 14 residues. CDR1 and CDR2 (germline): DFQATT, SNEGSKA (reference sequence).

The table lists this clonotype with many counts. V gene TRBV4-2 combines with J gene TRBJ1-5; 11 nucleotides line up with TRBD1. The length of the CDR3 is 18 residues. V lost 1 base and J lost 5; bases outside the gene matches: 10. CDR1 is LGHNA, CDR2 YNFKEQ, per germline. The CDR3 DNA is TGTGCCAGCAGCCAAGGGACAGGGGGCGCATGGGTTCATCAGCCCCAGCATTTT. As protein: CASSQGTGGAWVHQPQHF.

The table lists this clonotype with a few counts. The CDR3 region has the DNA TGTGCCAGCAAGAGGACAGGGTCTCATACAGAGCTGTTTTTT. Encoded protein: CASKRTGSHTELFF. The chain has TRBV12-3 or TRBV12-4 and TRBJ2-2, with 8 bases aligning to TRBD1. With V trimmed by 7 bases and J by 11 bases, 12 bases remained unmatched. This CDR3 has 14 amino acids.

At least ten counts were recorded for this clonotype. This chain's CDR3 is CASSLVIGERPEAFF. CDR3 nucleotide sequence: TGCGCCAGCAGCTTGGTGATCGGGGAAAGGCCTGAAGCTTTCTTT. The chain is built from TRBV5-1 and TRBJ1-1; no reliable D call. The CDR3 runs 15 residues. Germline CDR1 and CDR2: SGHRS and YFSETQ. Trimming stripped 0 bases from V and 6 bases from J, with 15 bases between.

This clonotype has at least ten counts. The chain uses TRBV29-1 and TRBJ2-7; possibly TRBD2 for D (7 bases). Germline V lookup: CDR1 SQVTM, CDR2 ANQGSEA. The V and J ends lost 5 bases and 1 base respectively, with 12 bases between them. The CDR3 runs 13 residues. CDR3 in DNA: TGCAGCGTTAATGAGGGGGGGTCCTACGAGCAGTACTTC. Translation: CSVNEGGSYEQYF.

This clonotype has ten or more counts. The gene calls are TRBV2 and TRBJ2-4; 9 nucleotides line up with TRBD1. The germline V gene encodes CDR1 SNHLY and CDR2 FYNNEI. The CDR3 is made up of 16 amino acids. The trim removed 6 bases at V and 3 bases at J, leaving 9 bases unmatched. The CDR3 spells CASSQTGGGVKNIQYF. In DNA, the CDR3 is TGTGCCAGCAGCCAAACAGGGGGCGGCGTCAAAAACATTCAGTACTTC.

This clonotype was counted many times. The chain employs TRBV12-3 or TRBV12-4 and TRBJ2-1; D not certain. The CDR3 consists of 14 residues. V was pared by 3 bases and J by 3 bases, with 9 bases between. The CDR3 nucleotides read TGTGCCAGCAGTTTTAAGGCAGGCTACAATGAGCAGTTCTTC. Its translation: CASSFKAGYNEQFF.